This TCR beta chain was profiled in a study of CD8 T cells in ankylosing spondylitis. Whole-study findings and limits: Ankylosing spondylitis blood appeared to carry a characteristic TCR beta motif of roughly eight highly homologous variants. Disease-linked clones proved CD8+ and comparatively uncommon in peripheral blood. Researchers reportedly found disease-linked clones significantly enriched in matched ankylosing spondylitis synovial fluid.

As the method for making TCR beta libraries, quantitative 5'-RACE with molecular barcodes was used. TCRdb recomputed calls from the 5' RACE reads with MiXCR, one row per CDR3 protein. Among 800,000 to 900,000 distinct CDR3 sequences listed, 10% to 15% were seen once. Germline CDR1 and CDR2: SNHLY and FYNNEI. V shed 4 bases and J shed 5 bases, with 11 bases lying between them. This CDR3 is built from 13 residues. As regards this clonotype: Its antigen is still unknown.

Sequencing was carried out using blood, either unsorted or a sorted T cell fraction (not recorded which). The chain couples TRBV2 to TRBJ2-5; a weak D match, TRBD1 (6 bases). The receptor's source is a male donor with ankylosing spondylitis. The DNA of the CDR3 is TGTGCCAGCAGTGGACAGGTAGCTGAGACCCAGTACTTC. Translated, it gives CASSGQVAETQYF.